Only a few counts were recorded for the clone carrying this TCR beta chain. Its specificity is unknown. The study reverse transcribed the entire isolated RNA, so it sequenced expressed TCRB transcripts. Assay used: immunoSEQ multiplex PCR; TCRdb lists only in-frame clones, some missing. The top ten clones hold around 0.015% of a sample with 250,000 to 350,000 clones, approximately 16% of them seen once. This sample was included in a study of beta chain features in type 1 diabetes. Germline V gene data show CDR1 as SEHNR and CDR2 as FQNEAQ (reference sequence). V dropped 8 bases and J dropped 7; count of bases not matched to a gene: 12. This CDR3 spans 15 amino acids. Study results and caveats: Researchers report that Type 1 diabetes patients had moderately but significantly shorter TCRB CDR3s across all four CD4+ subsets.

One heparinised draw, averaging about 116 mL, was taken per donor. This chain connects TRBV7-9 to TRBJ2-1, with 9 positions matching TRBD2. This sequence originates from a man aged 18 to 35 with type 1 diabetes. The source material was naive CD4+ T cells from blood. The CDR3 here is CASGYGGGARNEQFF. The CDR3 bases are TGTGCCAGCGGATACGGCGGGGGGGCGCGGAATGAGCAGTTCTTC. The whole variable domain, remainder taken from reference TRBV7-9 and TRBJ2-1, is DTGVSQNPRHKITKRGQNVTFRCDPISEHNRLYWYRQTLGQGPEFLTYFQNEAQLEKSRLLSDRFSAERPKGSFSTLEIQRTEQGDSAMYLCASGYGGGARNEQFFGPGTRLTVL.